The 17 T cell receptor beta chains below were found in one sample sequenced in a study of immune characterization of retroperitoneal liposarcoma. In TCRdb, the PCR reads were re-called with MiXCR into one record per CDR3 protein. The table records under 13,000 distinct CDR3 sequences, about a quarter of them present only once. The source material was tumor tissue. The receptors originated from a male donor with retroperitoneal liposarcoma.

By share of the sample, this clonotype is medium-sized (0.01 to 0.1%). The chain is built from TRBV6-1 and TRBJ2-1, with a possible D match to TRBD1 (5 bases). The CDR3 consists of 12 residues. Deletions cut 6 bases from V and 9 bases from J, with 12 bases between. Germline loops: CDR1 MNHNS, CDR2 SASEGT. The CDR3 coding sequence is TGTGCCAGCAGAGACAGTTCCCGTGAGCAGTTCTTC. Protein product: CASRDSSREQFF.

This clonotype was recorded a few times. The chain is built from TRBV27 and TRBJ2-1; D unclear. The germline V gene has CDR1 MNHEY and CDR2 SMNVEV (reference sequence). The CDR3 has 14 residues. The V end was cut by 1 base, the J end by 3 bases, with 7 bases between. In DNA, the CDR3 is TGTGCCAGCAGTTTATTCCTGGACTACAATGAGCAGTTCTTC. Its translation: CASSLFLDYNEQFF.

In the case of this clonotype: Lacking the conserved final phenylalanine or tryptophan, this CDR3 likely reflects a read error. The DNA is left out, because the CDR3 cannot be placed on it with certainty; the CDR3 is given as TCRdb lists it. The V and J genes are TRBV6-6 and TRBJ1-6. From its first to its last residue, the CDR3 has 18 amino acids. Germline V gene lookup returns CDR1 MNHNY and CDR2 SVGAGI (reference sequence). CDR3: CASSYSTAGALYNSPPHS.

About this clonotype: A junction end diverges from the germline sequence, so it may reflect a read error. The V call is TRBV7-6, the J call TRBJ2-5; D tentatively reads TRBD1 or TRBD2 (6 bases each). The end of the DNA fits TRBJ2-1 better, so the J call may be wrong. CDR3 size: 15 residues. Germline V gives CDR1 SGHVS, CDR2 FNYEAQ. Here the CDR3 reads CASSATGGRRETQFF. Here the CDR3 DNA reads TGTGCTAGCAGCGCCACTGGGGGGCGAAGAGAGACCCAGTTCTTC.

This clonotype was recorded only once. It may be a read error: a sequence one base away is much more abundant. The gene calls are TRBV6-1 and TRBJ2-1; D may be TRBD2 (7 bases). Germline CDR1 and CDR2: MNHNS and SASEGT. The CDR3 sequence is 14 residues long. The chain's CDR3 is CASREGGLEDERFF. The CDR3 coding sequence is TGTGCCAGCAGAGAGGGGGGGTTAGAGGACGAGCGGTTCTTC.

This clonotype was found many times. The J gene is TRBJ2-1, the V gene TRBV6-1, with 8 bases that match TRBD2. This CDR3 has 17 residues. Per germline, CDR1 MNHNS and CDR2 SASEGT. The junction had 10 bases not matched to a gene; V was cut back by 6 bases and J by 0 bases. CDR3 DNA: TGTGCCAGCAGCTACGGGGGCGGGAGGAGCTCCTACAATGAGCAGTTCTTC. It codes for CASSYGGGRSSYNEQFF.

This clonotype has more than one count but fewer than ten. CDR3 DNA sequence: TGTGCCAGCAGTTACTCGCCAGGTGCCGCGACCCAGTACTTC. It translates to CASSYSPGAATQYF. V gene TRBV6-6 combines with J gene TRBJ2-5; D unresolved. The CDR3 covers 14 residues. V was shortened by 0 bases and J by 7 bases, with 12 bases between the two germline ends. CDR1 MNHNY and CDR2 SVGAGI come from the germline V gene (reference sequence).

This clonotype was seen once. This chain uses TRBV7-2 with TRBJ1-2; no clear D. Germline CDR1 and CDR2: SGHTA and FQGNSA. V dropped 4 bases and J dropped 4 bases, with 13 bases sitting between them. The CDR3 covers 14 residues. DNA for the CDR3: TGTGCCAGCAGCTCCCGTCCTTCACTCTATGGCTACACCTTC. Protein sequence: CASSSRPSLYGYTF.

This clonotype was found many times. CDR3 residues: CATSDPRREQFF. The CDR3 DNA sequence: TGTGCCACCAGTGATCCCCGACGGGAGCAGTTCTTC. V and J are TRBV24-1 and TRBJ2-1; D gene unclear. This CDR3 spans 12 amino acids. Trimming stripped 3 bases from V and 10 bases from J, with 9 bases between. CDR1 is KGHDR and CDR2 is SFDVKD in the germline V gene.

In this sample, this clonotype turned up many times. This rearrangement joins TRBV12-3 or TRBV12-4 to TRBJ2-5; no clear D gene. Judging by the DNA end, TRBJ2-7 fits better; the J call may be wrong. The CDR3 is 13 amino acids. CDR3 nucleotide sequence: TGTGCCAGCAGTTTTCTAGTCAATAACGAGCAGTACTTC. This encodes CASSFLVNNEQYF.

This chain links TRBV11-3 with TRBJ2-1; D is undetermined. The tail of the sequence fits TRBJ2-7 better, so the J call may be wrong. The CDR3 length is 14 residues. Germline CDR1 is SGHNT and CDR2 is YENEEA. The CDR3 nucleotides read TGTGCCAGCAGCTTAGATCAAACAGTCCACGAGCAGTACTTC. It codes for CASSLDQTVHEQYF.

This clonotype counts as medium-sized. The chain combines TRBV6-1 with TRBJ2-1; 7 bases map to TRBD2. Trimming cost V 4 bases and J 10 bases; bases outside gene matches: 7. The CDR3 extends over 13 amino acids. Germline V gene lookup returns CDR1 MNHNS and CDR2 SASEGT. The CDR3 reads CASSAGTIYEQFF. The DNA for the CDR3 is TGTGCCAGCAGTGCCGGGACTATTTACGAGCAGTTCTTC.

This clonotype occurred a few times. The rearrangement uses TRBV12-3 or TRBV12-4 and TRBJ1-1; D unclear. This CDR3 is 13 amino acids long. V was pared by 3 bases and J by 1 base, with 6 bases between. The CDR3 DNA sequence: TGTGCCAGCAGTTTGTGGGGGAACACTGAAGCTTTCTTT. Translation gives CASSLWGNTEAFF.

The genes are TRBV7-8 and TRBJ1-1, with a tentative D call TRBD1 (6 bases). Germline V gene data show CDR1 as SGHVS and CDR2 as FQNEAQ. The CDR3 covers 16 residues. The V end was cut by 5 bases, the J end by 0 bases, with 16 bases between. The CDR3 protein is CASSPRRTEMNTEAFF. The CDR3 coding sequence is TGTGCCAGCAGCCCCAGACGGACAGAGATGAACACTGAAGCTTTCTTT.

The sample holds many counts of this clonotype. The V call is TRBV6-1, the J call TRBJ1-5; D perhaps matches TRBD1 (6 bases). The ends were cut back, 1 base at V and 3 bases at J, with 10 bases in the middle. CDR1 is MNHNS and CDR2 is SASEGT in the germline V gene. This CDR3 has 15 amino acids. CDR3 amino acids: CASSEVGGLNQPQHF. The DNA of the CDR3 is TGTGCCAGCAGTGAAGTTGGGGGCCTCAATCAGCCCCAGCATTTT.

This clonotype was observed at least ten times. The chain uses TRBV27 and TRBJ2-5; D ambiguous. Germline CDR1 MNHEY, CDR2 SMNVEV (reference sequence). Between the trimmed V and J ends, which lost 7 bases and 5 bases, there was a span of 17 bases. There are 14 residues in the CDR3. The CDR3 DNA follows: TGTGCCAGCACCGCCTCGAAGTTTGAGGAGACCCAGTACTTC. It codes for CASTASKFEETQYF.

V and J are TRBV25-1 and TRBJ2-3; TRBD1 matches at 12 bases. Germline trimming cut 7 bases from V and 4 bases from J; bases unmatched to any gene: 6. The CDR3 has 15 residues. The V gene's germline CDR1 is MGHDK and CDR2 SYGVNS. This chain's CDR3 is CASTTGTGGPDTQYF. In DNA, the CDR3 is TGTGCCAGCACGACCGGGACAGGGGGCCCAGATACGCAGTATTTT.